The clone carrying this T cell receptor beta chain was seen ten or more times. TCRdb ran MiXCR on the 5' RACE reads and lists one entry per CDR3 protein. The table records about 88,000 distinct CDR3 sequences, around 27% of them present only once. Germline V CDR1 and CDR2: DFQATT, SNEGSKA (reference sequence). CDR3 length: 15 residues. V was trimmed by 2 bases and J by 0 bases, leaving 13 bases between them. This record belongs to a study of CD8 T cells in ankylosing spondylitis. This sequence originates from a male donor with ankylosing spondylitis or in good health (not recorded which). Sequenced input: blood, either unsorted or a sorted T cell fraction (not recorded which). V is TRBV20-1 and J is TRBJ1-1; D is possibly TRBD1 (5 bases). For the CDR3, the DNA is TGCAGTGCTAGACTCACAGGAGCCATGAACACTGAAGCTTTCTTT. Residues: CSARLTGAMNTEAFF.